This record looks at one T cell receptor beta chain sequence and its context. Donors in the study were healthy people who gave bone marrow. The data stem from a study of cytomegalovirus exposure and HLA in healthy donors. Germline V gene sequence: CDR1 MGHRA, CDR2 YSYEKL. This CDR3 has 13 residues. Trimming took off 8 bases at V and 1 base at J, with 11 bases between the two ends. The PCR ran on 60 Vbeta and 13 Jbeta primers. Profiled with immunoSEQ multiplex PCR; TCRdb holds only in-frame clones, not every one. Of 150,000 or so clones listed, about 85% are singletons. The receptor's source is a man younger than 35 in good health and CMV-seronegative. The V and J genes are TRBV4-1 and TRBJ1-1; D is perhaps TRBD1 (5 bases). The sequenced sample consisted of PBMCs. In DNA form, the CDR3 reads TGCGCCAGCCGACGGGGGGGGAACACTGAAGCTTTCTTT. Encoded protein: CASRRGGNTEAFF.